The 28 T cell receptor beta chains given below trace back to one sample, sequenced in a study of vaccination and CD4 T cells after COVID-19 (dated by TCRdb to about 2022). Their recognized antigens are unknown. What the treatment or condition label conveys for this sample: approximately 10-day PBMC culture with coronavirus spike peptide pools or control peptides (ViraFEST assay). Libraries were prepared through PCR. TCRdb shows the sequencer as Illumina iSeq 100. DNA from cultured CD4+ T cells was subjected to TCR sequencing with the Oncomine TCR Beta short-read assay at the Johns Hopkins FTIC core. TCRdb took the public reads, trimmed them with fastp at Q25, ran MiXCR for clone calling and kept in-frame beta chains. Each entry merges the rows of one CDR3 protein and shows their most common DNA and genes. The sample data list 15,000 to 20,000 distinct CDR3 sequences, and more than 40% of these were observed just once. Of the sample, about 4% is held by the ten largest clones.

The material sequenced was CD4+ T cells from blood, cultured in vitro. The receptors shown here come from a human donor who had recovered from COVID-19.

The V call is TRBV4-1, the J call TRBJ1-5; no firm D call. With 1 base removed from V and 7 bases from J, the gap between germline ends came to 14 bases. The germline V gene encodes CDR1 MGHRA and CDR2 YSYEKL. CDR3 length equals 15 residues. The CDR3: CASSQGGQVGQPQHF. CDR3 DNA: TGCGCCAGCAGCCAAGGAGGGCAGGTTGGACAGCCCCAGCATTTT.

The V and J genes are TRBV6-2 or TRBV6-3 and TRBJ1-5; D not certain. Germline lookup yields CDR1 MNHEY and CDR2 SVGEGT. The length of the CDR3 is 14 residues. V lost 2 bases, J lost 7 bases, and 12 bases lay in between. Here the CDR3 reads CASSYGGGQQPQHF. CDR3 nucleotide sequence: TGTGCCAGCAGTTACGGAGGCGGTCAGCAGCCCCAGCATTTT.

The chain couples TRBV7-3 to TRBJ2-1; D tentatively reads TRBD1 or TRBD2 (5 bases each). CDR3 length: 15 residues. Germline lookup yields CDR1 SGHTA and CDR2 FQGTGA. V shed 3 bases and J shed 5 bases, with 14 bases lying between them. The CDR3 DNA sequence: TGTGCCAGCAGCTTGTGGGGGATTGGTAACAATGAGCAGTTCTTC. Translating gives CASSLWGIGNNEQFF.

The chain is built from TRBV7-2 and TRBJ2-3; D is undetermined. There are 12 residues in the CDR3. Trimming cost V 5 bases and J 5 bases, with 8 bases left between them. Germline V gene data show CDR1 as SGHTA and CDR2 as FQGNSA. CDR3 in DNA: TGTGCCAGCAGCATAATGGGAGATACGCAGTATTTT. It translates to CASSIMGDTQYF.

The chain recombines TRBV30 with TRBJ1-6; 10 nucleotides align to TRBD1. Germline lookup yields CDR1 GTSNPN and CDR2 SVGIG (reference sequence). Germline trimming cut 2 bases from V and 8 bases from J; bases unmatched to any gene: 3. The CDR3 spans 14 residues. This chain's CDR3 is CAWSTGTGDSPLHF. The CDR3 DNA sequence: TGTGCCTGGAGTACCGGGACAGGGGATTCACCCCTCCACTTT.

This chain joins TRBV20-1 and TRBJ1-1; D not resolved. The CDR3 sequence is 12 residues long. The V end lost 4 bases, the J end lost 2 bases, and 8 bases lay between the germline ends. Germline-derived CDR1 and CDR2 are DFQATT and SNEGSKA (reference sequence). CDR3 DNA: TGCAGTGCTATAGGCCATAACACTGAAGCTTTCTTT. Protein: CSAIGHNTEAFF.

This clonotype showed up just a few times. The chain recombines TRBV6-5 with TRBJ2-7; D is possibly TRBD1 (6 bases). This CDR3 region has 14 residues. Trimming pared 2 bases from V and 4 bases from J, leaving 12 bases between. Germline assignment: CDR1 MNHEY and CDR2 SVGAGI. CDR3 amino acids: CASSYSLRGYEQYF. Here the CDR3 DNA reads TGTGCCAGCAGTTACAGCCTCAGGGGTTACGAGCAGTACTTC.

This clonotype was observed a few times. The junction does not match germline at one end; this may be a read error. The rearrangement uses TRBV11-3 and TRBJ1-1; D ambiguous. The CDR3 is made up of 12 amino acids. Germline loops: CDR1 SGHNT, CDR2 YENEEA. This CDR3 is CASSFPLEIVVF. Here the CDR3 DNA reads TGTGCCAGCAGCTTTCCGTTGGAAATCGTCGTCTTT.

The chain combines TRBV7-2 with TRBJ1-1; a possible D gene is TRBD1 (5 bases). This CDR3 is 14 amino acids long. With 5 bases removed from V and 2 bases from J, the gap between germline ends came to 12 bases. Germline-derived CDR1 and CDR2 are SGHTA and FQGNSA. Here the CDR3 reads CASSQGRRNTEAFF. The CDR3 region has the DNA TGTGCCAGCAGCCAGGGAAGGAGAAACACTGAAGCTTTCTTT.

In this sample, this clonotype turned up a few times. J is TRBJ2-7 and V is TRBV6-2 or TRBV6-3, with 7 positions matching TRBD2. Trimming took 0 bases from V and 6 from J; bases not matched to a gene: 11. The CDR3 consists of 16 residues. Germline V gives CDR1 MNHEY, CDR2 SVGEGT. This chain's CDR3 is CASSYSVIAGALEQYF. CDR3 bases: TGTGCCAGCAGTTACTCGGTCATTGCGGGAGCTCTCGAGCAGTACTTC.

CDR3 sequence reads: CASSVRSGSSYEQYF. The CDR3 nucleotides read TGTGCCAGCAGCGTACGTTCAGGGAGCTCCTACGAGCAGTACTTC. The chain recombines TRBV7-6 with TRBJ2-7; the D gene could be TRBD1 or TRBD2 (5 bases each). Trimming took off 5 bases at V and 0 bases at J, with 14 bases between the two ends. The CDR3 has 15 residues. CDR1 is SGHVS, CDR2 FNYEAQ, per germline. Full variable domain (outside the CDR3, taken from reference TRBV7-6 and TRBJ2-7): GAGVSQSPRYKVTKRGQDVALRCDPISGHVSLYWYRQALGQGPEFLTYFNYEAQQDKSGLPNDRFSAERPEGSISTLTIQRTEQRDSAMYRCASSVRSGSSYEQYFGPGTRLTVT.

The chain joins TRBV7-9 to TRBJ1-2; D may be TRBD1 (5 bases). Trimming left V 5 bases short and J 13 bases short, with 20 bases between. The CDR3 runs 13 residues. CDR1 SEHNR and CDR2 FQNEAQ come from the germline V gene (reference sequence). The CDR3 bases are TGTGCCAGCAGCCCGGGACTTCTCGGGGTAGGCACCTTC. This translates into CASSPGLLGVGTF.

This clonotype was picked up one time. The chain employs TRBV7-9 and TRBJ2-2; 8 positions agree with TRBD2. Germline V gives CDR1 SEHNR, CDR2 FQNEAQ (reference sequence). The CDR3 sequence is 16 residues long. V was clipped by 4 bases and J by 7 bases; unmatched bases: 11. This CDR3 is CASSYPGGAQVGELFF. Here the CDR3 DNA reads TGTGCCAGCAGCTACCCGGGGGGGGCGCAGGTCGGGGAGCTGTTTTTT.

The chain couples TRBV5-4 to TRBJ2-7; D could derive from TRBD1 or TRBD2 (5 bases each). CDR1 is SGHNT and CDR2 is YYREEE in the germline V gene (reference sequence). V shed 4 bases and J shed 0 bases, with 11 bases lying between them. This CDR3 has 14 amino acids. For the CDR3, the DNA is TGTGCCAGCAGCCCCGAGGGGAGCTCCTACGAGCAGTACTTC. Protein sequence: CASSPEGSSYEQYF.

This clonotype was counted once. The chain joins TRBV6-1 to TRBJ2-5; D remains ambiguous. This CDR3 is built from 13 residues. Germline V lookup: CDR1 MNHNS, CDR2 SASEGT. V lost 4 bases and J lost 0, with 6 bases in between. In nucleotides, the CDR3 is TGTGCCAGCAGTGGACAAAACCAAGAGACCCAGTACTTC. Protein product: CASSGQNQETQYF.

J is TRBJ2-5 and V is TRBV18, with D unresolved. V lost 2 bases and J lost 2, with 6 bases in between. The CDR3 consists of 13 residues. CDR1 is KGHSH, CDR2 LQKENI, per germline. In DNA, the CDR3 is TGTGCCAGCTCACCAGATAGACAAGAGACCCAGTACTTC. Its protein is CASSPDRQETQYF.

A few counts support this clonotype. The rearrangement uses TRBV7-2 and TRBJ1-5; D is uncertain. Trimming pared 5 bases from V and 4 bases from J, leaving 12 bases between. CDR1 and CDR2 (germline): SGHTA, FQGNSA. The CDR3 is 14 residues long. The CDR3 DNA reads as TGTGCCAGCAGCGATATACGGGAAAATCAGCCCCAGCATTTT. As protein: CASSDIRENQPQHF.

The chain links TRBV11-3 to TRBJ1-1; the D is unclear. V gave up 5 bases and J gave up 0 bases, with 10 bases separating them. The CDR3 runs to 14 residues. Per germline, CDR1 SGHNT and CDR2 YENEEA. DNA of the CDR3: TGTGCCAGCAGCCGGGTCGGGATGAACACTGAAGCTTTCTTT. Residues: CASSRVGMNTEAFF.

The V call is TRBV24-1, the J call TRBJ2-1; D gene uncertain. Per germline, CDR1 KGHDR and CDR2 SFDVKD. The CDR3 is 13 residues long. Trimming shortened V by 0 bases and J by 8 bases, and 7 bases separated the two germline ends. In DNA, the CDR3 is TGTGCCACCAGTGATTTGCAAATCGATGAGCAGTTCTTC. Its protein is CATSDLQIDEQFF.

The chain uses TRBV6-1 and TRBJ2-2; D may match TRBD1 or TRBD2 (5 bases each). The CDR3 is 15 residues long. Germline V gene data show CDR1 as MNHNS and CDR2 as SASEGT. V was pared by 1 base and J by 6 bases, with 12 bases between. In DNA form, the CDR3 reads TGTGCCAGCAGTGAAGGGGGGTGGCGGGCCGGGGAGCTGTTTTTT. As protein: CASSEGGWRAGELFF.

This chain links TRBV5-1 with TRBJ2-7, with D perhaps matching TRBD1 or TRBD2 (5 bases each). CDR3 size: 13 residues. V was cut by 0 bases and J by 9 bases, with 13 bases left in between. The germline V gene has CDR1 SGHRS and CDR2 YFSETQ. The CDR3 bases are TGCGCCAGCAGCTTGGATGGGGGTACGGGGCAGTACTTC. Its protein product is CASSLDGGTGQYF.

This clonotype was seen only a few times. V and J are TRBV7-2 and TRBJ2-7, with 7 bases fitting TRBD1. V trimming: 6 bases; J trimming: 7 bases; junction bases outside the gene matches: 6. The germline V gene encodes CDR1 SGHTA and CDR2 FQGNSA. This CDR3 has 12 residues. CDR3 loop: CASRTGVGEQYF. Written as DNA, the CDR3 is TGTGCCAGCAGAACAGGGGTAGGGGAGCAGTACTTC.

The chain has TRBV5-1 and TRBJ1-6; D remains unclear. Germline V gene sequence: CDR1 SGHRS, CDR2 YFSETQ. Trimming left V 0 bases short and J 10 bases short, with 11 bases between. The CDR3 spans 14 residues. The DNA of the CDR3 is TGCGCCAGCAGCTTGGGGCAGAATCTATCACCCCTCCACTTT. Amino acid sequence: CASSLGQNLSPLHF.

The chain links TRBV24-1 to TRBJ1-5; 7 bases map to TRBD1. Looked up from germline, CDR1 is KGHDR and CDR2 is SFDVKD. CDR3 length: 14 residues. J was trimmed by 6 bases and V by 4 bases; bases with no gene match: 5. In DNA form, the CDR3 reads TGTGCCACCAGTGAACGACAGGGAGGTCAGCCCCAGCATTTT. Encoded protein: CATSERQGGQPQHF.

The DNA of the CDR3 is TGTGCCAGCAGCTTAGCGGTAGCGGGGGCCGAGCAGTACTTC. Residues: CASSLAVAGAEQYF. This chain connects TRBV7-2 to TRBJ2-7; TRBD2 matches at 9 bases. V was pared by 0 bases and J by 6 bases, with 3 bases of the junction left unmatched. CDR3 length: 14 residues. Germline CDR1 SGHTA, CDR2 FQGNSA.

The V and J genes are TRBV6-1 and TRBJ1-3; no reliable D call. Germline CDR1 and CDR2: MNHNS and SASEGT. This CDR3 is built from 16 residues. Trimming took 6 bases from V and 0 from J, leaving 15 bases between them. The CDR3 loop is CASRTGRPDSGNTIYF. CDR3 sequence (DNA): TGTGCCAGCAGGACGGGTCGCCCCGACTCTGGAAACACCATATATTTT.

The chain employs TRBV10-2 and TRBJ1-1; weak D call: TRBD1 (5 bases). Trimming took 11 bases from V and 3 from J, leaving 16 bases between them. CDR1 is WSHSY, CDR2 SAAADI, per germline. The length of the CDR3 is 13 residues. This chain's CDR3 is CAGAQGRDTEAFF. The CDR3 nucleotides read TGCGCCGGGGCTCAGGGACGGGACACTGAAGCTTTCTTT.

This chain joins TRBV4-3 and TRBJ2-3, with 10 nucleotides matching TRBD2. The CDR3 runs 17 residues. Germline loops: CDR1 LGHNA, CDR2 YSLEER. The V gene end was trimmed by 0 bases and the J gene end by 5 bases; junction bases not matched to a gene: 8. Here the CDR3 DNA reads TGCGCCAGCAGCCAAGAGGGCCTAGCGGGAGAACAAGATACGCAGTATTTT. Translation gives CASSQEGLAGEQDTQYF.